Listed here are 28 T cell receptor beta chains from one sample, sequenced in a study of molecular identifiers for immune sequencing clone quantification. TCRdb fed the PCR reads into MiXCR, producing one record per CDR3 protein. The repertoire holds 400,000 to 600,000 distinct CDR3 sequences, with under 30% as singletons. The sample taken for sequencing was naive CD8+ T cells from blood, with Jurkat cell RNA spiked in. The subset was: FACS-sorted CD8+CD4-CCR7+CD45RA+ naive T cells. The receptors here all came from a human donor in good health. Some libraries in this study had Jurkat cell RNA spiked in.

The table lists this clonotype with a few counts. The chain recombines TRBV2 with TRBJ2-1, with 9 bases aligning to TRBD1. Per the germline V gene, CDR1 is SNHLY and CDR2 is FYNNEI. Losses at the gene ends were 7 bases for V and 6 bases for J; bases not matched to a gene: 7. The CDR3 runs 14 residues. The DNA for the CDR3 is TGTGCCAGCACCTCGGGACAGGGAGCCAATGAGCAGTTCTTC. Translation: CASTSGQGANEQFF.

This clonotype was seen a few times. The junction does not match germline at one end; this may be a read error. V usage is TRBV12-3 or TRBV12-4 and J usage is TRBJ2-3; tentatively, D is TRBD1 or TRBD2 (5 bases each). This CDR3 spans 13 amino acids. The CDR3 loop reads CASRVGRTDTQCF. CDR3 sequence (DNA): TGTGCCAGCCGAGTGGGACGAACAGATACGCAGTGTTTT.

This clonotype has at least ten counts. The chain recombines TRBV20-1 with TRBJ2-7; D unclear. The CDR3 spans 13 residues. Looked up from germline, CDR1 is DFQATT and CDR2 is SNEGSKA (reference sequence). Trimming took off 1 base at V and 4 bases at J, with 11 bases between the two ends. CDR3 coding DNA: TGCAGTGCTAGAGTGGGGATTGGATACGAGCAGTACTTC. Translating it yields CSARVGIGYEQYF.

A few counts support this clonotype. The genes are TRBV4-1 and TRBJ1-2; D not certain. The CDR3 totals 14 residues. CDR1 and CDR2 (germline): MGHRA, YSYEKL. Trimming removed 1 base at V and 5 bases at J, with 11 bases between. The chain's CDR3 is CASSQARSSYGYTF. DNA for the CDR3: TGCGCCAGCAGCCAAGCCAGGTCATCTTATGGCTACACCTTC.

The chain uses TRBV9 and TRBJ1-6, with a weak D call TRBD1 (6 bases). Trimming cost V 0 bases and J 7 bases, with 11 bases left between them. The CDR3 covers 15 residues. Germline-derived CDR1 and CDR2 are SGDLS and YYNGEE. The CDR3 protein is CASSVEGDTNSPLHF. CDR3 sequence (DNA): TGTGCCAGCAGCGTAGAGGGGGACACGAATTCACCCCTCCACTTT.

The CDR3 spells CASSRAQGGYTF. CDR3 nucleotides: TGTGCCAGCAGTAGGGCACAGGGGGGCTACACCTTC. V is TRBV2 and J is TRBJ1-2, with 7 bases lining up with TRBD1. Germline CDR1 and CDR2: SNHLY and FYNNEI. This CDR3 region has 12 residues. V shed 5 bases, J shed 8 bases, and the junction held 5 bases outside the gene matches.

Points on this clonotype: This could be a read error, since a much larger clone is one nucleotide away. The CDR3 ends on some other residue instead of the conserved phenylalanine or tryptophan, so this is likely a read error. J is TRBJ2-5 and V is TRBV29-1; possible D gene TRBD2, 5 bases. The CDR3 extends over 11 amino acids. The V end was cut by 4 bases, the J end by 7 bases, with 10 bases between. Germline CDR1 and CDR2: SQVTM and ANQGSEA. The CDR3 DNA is TGCAGCGTTGGAGACGGAGGGACCCAGTACTGC. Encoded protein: CSVGDGGTQYC.

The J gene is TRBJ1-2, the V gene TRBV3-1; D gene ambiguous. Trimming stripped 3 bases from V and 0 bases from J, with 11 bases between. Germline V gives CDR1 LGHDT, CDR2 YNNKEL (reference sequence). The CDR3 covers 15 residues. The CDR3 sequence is CASSHDLVPNYGYTF. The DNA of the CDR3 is TGTGCCAGCAGCCACGATTTGGTTCCTAACTATGGCTACACCTTC. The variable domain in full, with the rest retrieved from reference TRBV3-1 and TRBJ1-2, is DTAVSQTPKYLVTQMGNDKSIKCEQNLGHDTMYWYKQDSKKFLKIMFSYNNKELIINETVPNRFSPKSPDKAHLNLHINSLELGDSAVYFCASSHDLVPNYGYTFGSGTRLTVV.

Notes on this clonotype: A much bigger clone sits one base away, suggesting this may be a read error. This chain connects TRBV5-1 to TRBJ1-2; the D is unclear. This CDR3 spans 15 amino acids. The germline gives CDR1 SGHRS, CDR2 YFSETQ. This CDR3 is CSSSPETLPPYGYTF. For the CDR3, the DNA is TGCTCCAGCAGCCCTGAGACCCTCCCTCCTTATGGCTACACCTTC.

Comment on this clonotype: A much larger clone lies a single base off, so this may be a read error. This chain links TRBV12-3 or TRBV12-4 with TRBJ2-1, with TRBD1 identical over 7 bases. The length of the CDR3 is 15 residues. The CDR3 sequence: CASSTDRVGRNEQSF. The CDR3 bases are TGTGCCAGCAGCACCGACAGGGTTGGACGGAATGAGCAGTCCTTC.

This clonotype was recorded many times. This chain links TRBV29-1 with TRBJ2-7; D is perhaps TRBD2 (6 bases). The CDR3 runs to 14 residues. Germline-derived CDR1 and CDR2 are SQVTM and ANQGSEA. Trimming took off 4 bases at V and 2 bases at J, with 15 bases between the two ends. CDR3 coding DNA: TGCAGCGTTGGTGGCTACGGGGGAGCCTACGAGCAGTACTTC. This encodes CSVGGYGGAYEQYF.

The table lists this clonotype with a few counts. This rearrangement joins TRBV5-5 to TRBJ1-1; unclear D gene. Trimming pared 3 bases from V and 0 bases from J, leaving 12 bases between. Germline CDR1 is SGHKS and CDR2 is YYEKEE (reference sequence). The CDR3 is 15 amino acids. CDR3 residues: CASSSYTSMNTEAFF. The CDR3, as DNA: TGTGCCAGCAGCTCTTACACCTCTATGAACACTGAAGCTTTCTTT.

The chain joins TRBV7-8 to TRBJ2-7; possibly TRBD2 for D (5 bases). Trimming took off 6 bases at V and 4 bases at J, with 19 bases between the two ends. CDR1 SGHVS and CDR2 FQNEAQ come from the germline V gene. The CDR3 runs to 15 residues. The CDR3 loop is CASRPRDAELYEQYF. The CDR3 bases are TGTGCCAGCAGGCCCCGGGATGCAGAATTGTACGAGCAGTACTTC.

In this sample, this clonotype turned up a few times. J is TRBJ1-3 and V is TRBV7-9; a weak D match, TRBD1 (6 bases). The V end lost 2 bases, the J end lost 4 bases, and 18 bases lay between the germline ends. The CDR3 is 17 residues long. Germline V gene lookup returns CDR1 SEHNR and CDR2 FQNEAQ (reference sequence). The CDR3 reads CASSLPRTRTVGNTIYF. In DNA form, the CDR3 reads TGTGCCAGCAGCTTACCGCGCACCAGGACAGTAGGAAACACCATATATTTT.

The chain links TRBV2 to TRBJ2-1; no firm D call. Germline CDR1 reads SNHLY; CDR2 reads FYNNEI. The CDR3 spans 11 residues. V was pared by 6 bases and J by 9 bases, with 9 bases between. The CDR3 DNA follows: TGTGCCAGCAGGACCGACGGTGAGCAGTTCTTC. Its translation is CASRTDGEQFF.

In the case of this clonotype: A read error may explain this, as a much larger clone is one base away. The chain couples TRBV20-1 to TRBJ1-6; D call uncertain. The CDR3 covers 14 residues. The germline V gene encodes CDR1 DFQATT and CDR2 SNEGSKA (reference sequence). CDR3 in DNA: TGCAGTGCCACCTCCGACCGAGGGAATTCACCCCCCCACTTT. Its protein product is CSATSDRGNSPPHF.

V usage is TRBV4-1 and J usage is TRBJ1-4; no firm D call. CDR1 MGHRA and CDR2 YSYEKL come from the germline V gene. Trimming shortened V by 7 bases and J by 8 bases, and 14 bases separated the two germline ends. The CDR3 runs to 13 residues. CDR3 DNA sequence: TGCGCCAGCAAGGAGGCCGATGGGGAAAAACTGTTTTTT. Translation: CASKEADGEKLFF.

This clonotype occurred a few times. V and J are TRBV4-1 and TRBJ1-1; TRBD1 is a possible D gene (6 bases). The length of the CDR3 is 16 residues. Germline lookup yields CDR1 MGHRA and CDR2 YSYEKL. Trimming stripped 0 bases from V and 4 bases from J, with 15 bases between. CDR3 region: CASSQDGGSTFTEAFF. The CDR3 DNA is TGCGCCAGCAGCCAAGATGGGGGCAGCACCTTCACTGAAGCTTTCTTT.

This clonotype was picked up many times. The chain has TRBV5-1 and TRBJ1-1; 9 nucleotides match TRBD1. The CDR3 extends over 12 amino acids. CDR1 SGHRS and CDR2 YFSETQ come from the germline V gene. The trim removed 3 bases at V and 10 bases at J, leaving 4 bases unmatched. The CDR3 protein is CASSWTGDSAFF. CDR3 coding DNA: TGCGCCAGCAGCTGGACAGGGGATTCAGCTTTCTTT. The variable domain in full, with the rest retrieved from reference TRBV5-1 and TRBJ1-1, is KAGVTQTPRYLIKTRGQQVTLSCSPISGHRSVSWYQQTPGQGLQFLFEYFSETQRNKGNFPGRFSGRQFSNSRSEMNVSTLELGDSALYLCASSWTGDSAFFGQGTRLTVV.

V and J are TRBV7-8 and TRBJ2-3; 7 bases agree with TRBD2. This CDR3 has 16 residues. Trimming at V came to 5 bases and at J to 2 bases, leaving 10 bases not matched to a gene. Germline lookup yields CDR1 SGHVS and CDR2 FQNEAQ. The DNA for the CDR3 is TGTGCCAGCAGCCCGGTACTAGCGTGGACCACAGATACGCAGTATTTT. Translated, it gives CASSPVLAWTTDTQYF.

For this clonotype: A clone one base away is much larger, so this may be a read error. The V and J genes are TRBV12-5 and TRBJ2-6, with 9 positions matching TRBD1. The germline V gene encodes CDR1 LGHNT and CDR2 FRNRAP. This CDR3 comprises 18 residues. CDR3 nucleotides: TGTGCTAGGGACCCCGGGACAGGGCTGGTCTCTGGGGCCACCGTCCTGACTTTC. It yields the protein CARDPGTGLVSGATVLTF.

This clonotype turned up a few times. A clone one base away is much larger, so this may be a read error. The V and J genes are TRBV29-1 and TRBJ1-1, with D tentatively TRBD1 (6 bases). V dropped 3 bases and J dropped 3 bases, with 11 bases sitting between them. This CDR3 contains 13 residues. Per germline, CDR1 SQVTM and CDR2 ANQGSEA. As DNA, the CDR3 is TGCAGCGTTGATCCCCCAGGGGACACTGAAGCTTTCTTT. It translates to CSVDPPGDTEAFF.

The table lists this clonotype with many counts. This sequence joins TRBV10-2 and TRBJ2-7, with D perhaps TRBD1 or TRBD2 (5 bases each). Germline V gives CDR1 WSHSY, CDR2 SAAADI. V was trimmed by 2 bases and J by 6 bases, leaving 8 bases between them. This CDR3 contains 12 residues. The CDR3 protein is CASSEPGGEQYF. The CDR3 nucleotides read TGCGCCAGCAGTGAGCCTGGGGGCGAGCAGTACTTC.

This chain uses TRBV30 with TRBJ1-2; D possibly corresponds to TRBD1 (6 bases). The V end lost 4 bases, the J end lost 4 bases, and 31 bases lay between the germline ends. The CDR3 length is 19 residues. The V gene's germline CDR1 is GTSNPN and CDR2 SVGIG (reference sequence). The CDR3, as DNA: TGTGCCTGGAAAAGGGGGGTGGATGTCGTCCCAGGGTCCCTCTATGGCTACACCTTC. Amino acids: CAWKRGVDVVPGSLYGYTF.

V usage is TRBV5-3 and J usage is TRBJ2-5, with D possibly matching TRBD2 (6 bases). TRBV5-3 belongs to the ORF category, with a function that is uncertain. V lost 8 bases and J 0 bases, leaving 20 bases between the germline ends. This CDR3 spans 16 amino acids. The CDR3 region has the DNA TGTGCCAGCAGCCCCCGCGGAGGAGGGTACCAAGAGACCCAGTACTTC. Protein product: CASSPRGGGYQETQYF.

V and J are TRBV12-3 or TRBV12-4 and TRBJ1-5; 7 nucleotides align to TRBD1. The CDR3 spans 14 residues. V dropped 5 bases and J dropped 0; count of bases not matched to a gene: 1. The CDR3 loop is CASSGTASNQPQHF. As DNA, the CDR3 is TGTGCCAGCAGTGGGACAGCTAGCAATCAGCCCCAGCATTTT.

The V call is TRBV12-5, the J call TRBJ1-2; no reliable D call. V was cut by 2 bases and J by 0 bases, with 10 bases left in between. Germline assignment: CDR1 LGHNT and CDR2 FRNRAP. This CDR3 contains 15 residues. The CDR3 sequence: CASGLLPGANYGYTF. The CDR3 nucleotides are TGTGCTAGTGGTTTGTTGCCAGGAGCTAACTATGGCTACACCTTC.

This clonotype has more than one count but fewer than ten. CDR3 coding DNA: TGTGCCACCAGGCCTTCGGGATTCGACAATGAGCAGTTCTTC. It is translated as CATRPSGFDNEQFF. The chain uses TRBV24-1 and TRBJ2-1, with a tentative D call TRBD2 (5 bases). The CDR3 length is 14 residues. Looked up from germline, CDR1 is KGHDR and CDR2 is SFDVKD. Trimming left V 7 bases short and J 5 bases short, with 14 bases between.